The 27 T cell receptor beta chains listed next were all sequenced from one sample in a study of cytomegalovirus exposure and HLA in healthy donors. PCR employed 60 Vbeta and 13 Jbeta primers. Only in-frame clones appear in the TCRdb table, and some are missing; sequencing was by immunoSEQ multiplex PCR. The data hold approximately 280,000 clones, with roughly 89% observed a single time. Sequencing was carried out using PBMCs. The receptors here all came from a man between 35 and 55 years old in good health and CMV-seropositive.

The chain uses TRBV18 and TRBJ1-2; weak D call: TRBD1 (5 bases). Looked up from germline, CDR1 is KGHSH and CDR2 is LQKENI. Trimming left V 0 bases short and J 5 bases short, with 13 bases between. This CDR3 comprises 15 residues. The CDR3 loop reads CASSPPQGSGYGYTF. The CDR3 DNA is TGTGCCAGCTCACCACCCCAGGGCTCAGGGTATGGCTACACCTTC.

The rearrangement joins TRBV6-5 to TRBJ2-4; possibly TRBD2 for D (6 bases). The CDR3 totals 14 residues. V lost 4 bases and J lost 8, with 15 bases in between. Germline V CDR1 and CDR2: MNHEY, SVGAGI. CDR3 region: CASSSSGRSDIQYF. The CDR3 nucleotides are TGTGCCAGCAGTTCCTCAGGGAGGTCGGACATTCAGTACTTC.

V is TRBV4-2 and J is TRBJ1-4; 8 bases line up with TRBD1. From germline, CDR1 is LGHNA and CDR2 YNFKEQ. The J segment lost 2 bases and the V segment lost 3 bases, leaving 11 bases of the junction unmatched. The CDR3 runs to 18 residues. In nucleotides, the CDR3 is TGTGCCAGCAGCCACGGACAGGGTTTTGGGAGTACTAATGAAAAACTGTTTTTT. Protein sequence: CASSHGQGFGSTNEKLFF.

The chain has TRBV4-3 and TRBJ2-1; 11 nucleotides align to TRBD2. Trimming removed 6 bases from V and 2 bases from J; junction bases left unmatched: 12. CDR1 and CDR2 (germline): LGHNA, YSLEER. The CDR3 runs to 18 residues. The CDR3 sequence is CASSYTGGLAETYNEQFF. The CDR3 DNA is TGCGCCAGCAGTTATACGGGGGGACTAGCGGAAACCTACAATGAGCAGTTCTTC.

The chain employs TRBV4-1 and TRBJ1-5, with D hard to call. CDR3 size: 15 residues. From germline, CDR1 is MGHRA and CDR2 YSYEKL. Trimming removed 0 bases at V and 2 bases at J, with 8 bases between. CDR3 region: CASSQEHGGNQPQHF. In nucleotides, the CDR3 is TGCGCCAGCAGCCAAGAACACGGGGGCAATCAGCCCCAGCATTTT.

A word on this clone: Other DNA sequences within the sample encode an identical CDR3. The V call is TRBV6-5, the J call TRBJ1-5; 9 bases map to TRBD1. The CDR3 is 15 residues long. V shed 6 bases and J 1 base; nucleotides not matched to a gene: 4. CDR1 is MNHEY, CDR2 SVGAGI, per germline. The CDR3 DNA follows: TGTGCCAGCAGAAGGGACAGGGCAAGCAATCAGCCCCAGCATTTT. Its translation is CASRRDRASNQPQHF.

The V and J genes are TRBV4-3 and TRBJ1-4; 11 bases map to TRBD1. In germline, CDR1 is LGHNA, CDR2 YSLEER. This CDR3 has 19 residues. V shed 4 bases, J shed 0 bases, and the junction held 10 bases outside the gene matches. The CDR3 nucleotides read TGCGCCAGCAGCCGTGCCGGGACAGGGGGGAGGGCAACTAATGAAAAACTGTTTTTT. Amino acids: CASSRAGTGGRATNEKLFF.

This chain links TRBV19 with TRBJ2-3; TRBD2 matches 7 bases. This CDR3 contains 15 residues. V lost 3 bases to trimming and J lost 4 bases; unmatched junction nucleotides: 7. Per germline, CDR1 LNHDA and CDR2 SQIVND (reference sequence). CDR3 bases: TGTGCCAGTAGTATCGGGGCGGGAGCTTCAGATACGCAGTATTTT. It encodes CASSIGAGASDTQYF.

The rearrangement uses TRBV19 and TRBJ2-1; D is unresolved. Trimming took 6 bases from V and 4 from J, leaving 4 bases between them. The CDR3 is 11 residues long. Germline V lookup: CDR1 LNHDA, CDR2 SQIVND (reference sequence). CDR3 loop: CASSLYNEQFF. CDR3 sequence (DNA): TGTGCCAGTAGCCTTTACAATGAGCAGTTCTTC.

J is TRBJ2-7 and V is TRBV4-1; TRBD2 agrees at 15 bases. CDR3 size: 18 residues. Trimming removed 4 bases from V and 0 bases from J; junction bases left unmatched: 7. CDR1 is MGHRA and CDR2 is YSYEKL in the germline V gene. CDR3 nucleotides: TGCGCCAGCAGCCCCCGGACTAGCGGGAGGGGATCCTCCTACGAGCAGTACTTC. It specifies CASSPRTSGRGSSYEQYF.

V usage is TRBV28 and J usage is TRBJ2-1; TRBD1 matches at 8 bases. Germline values: CDR1 MDHEN, CDR2 SYDVKM. This CDR3 region has 16 residues. With V trimmed by 4 bases and J by 4 bases, 9 bases remained unmatched. This chain's CDR3 is CASSSSTWDRYNEQFF. CDR3 nucleotides: TGTGCCAGCAGTTCCTCTACTTGGGACAGGTACAATGAGCAGTTCTTC.

The rearrangement uses TRBV27 and TRBJ1-2; weak D call: TRBD1 (6 bases). Germline-derived CDR1 and CDR2 are MNHEY and SMNVEV (reference sequence). The CDR3 loop spans 13 amino acids. V lost 5 bases, J lost 8 bases, and 15 bases lay in between. The DNA for the CDR3 is TGTGCCAGCAGTACCCCGACAGGATACGGCTACACCTTC. It translates to CASSTPTGYGYTF.

This clone was seen a handful of times. Other DNA sequences of this sample code for an identical CDR3. The chain recombines TRBV6-5 with TRBJ1-1; tentative D call: TRBD1 (6 bases). Trimming removed 0 bases from V and 5 bases from J, with 10 bases in between. The CDR3 has 14 residues. Germline loops: CDR1 MNHEY, CDR2 SVGAGI. In DNA, the CDR3 is TGTGCCAGCAGTTACTCTCAGGGGTATACTGAAGCTTTCTTT. It is translated as CASSYSQGYTEAFF.

The chain has TRBV6-5 and TRBJ1-2, with 9 bases that match TRBD1. V dropped 8 bases and J dropped 1; count of bases not matched to a gene: 8. Per the germline V gene, CDR1 is MNHEY and CDR2 is SVGAGI. This CDR3 contains 15 residues. DNA of the CDR3: TGTGCCAGCGGACCAGACAGGGGGGGTAACTATGGCTACACCTTC. Protein product: CASGPDRGGNYGYTF.

The gene calls are TRBV4-3 and TRBJ2-3, with 10 bases lining up with TRBD2. Germline V lookup: CDR1 LGHNA, CDR2 YSLEER. The J segment lost 6 bases and the V segment lost 3 bases, leaving 9 bases of the junction unmatched. This CDR3 region has 16 residues. As DNA, the CDR3 is TGCGCCAGCAGCCAGTTGACCGGGACTAGCGACGATACGCAGTATTTT. Residues: CASSQLTGTSDDTQYF.

This clone occurred a few times. V is TRBV4-1 and J is TRBJ2-7, with 8 positions matching TRBD1. The trim removed 2 bases at V and 6 bases at J, leaving 9 bases unmatched. The CDR3 extends over 15 amino acids. Germline V gene sequence: CDR1 MGHRA, CDR2 YSYEKL. DNA of the CDR3: TGCGCCAGCAGCCAAAGTATAGCAGGGGGCATCGAGCAGTACTTC. It translates to CASSQSIAGGIEQYF.

Points on this clone: Germline is not matched at one junction end, which may reflect a read error. The J gene is TRBJ2-5, the V gene TRBV7-7; D is ambiguous. The CDR3 sequence is 13 residues long. Germline V gene lookup returns CDR1 SSHAT and CDR2 FNYEAQ (reference sequence). The CDR3 region has the DNA TGTGCTAGCAGCGCATTCCTAGGATATGAGCAGTACTTC. It encodes CASSAFLGYEQYF.

The chain is built from TRBV7-2 and TRBJ2-3; TRBD1 aligns across 8 bases. CDR3 length equals 16 residues. J gave up 0 bases and V 5 bases, and 7 bases lay outside the gene matches. CDR1 is SGHTA and CDR2 is FQGNSA in the germline V gene. Here the CDR3 DNA reads TGTGCCAGCAGCCCCCAGGGGGCCTCTAGCACAGATACGCAGTATTTT. Its translation is CASSPQGASSTDTQYF.

About this clone: The junction does not match germline at one end; this may be a read error. The chain has TRBV4-3 and TRBJ2-2, with D maybe TRBD2 (6 bases). The CDR3 extends over 15 amino acids. CDR1 is LGHNA, CDR2 YSLEER, per germline. The CDR3 protein is CASRQGGPATGELFF. CDR3 DNA: TGCGCCAGCAGACAAGGAGGGCCCGCCACCGGGGAGCTGTTTTTT.

V gene TRBV11-2 combines with J gene TRBJ2-3; D unresolved. Trimming took off 5 bases at V and 5 bases at J, with 11 bases between the two ends. CDR1 and CDR2 from the germline V gene are SGHAT and FQNNGV. The CDR3 consists of 13 residues. In DNA, the CDR3 is TGTGCCAGCAGCCCACCGGTCGGAGATACGCAGTATTTT. Residues: CASSPPVGDTQYF. Combining the CDR3 with reference TRBV11-2 and TRBJ2-3 gives the whole variable domain EAGVAQSPRYKIIEKRQSVAFWCNPISGHATLYWYQQILGQGPKLLIQFQNNGVVDDSQLPKDRFSAERLKGVDSTLKIQPAKLEDSAVYLCASSPPVGDTQYFGPGTRLTVL.

J is TRBJ2-1 and V is TRBV6-5, with TRBD2 identical over 8 bases. V gave up 2 bases and J gave up 9 bases; unmatched junction bases: 9. CDR1 and CDR2 from the germline V gene are MNHEY and SVGAGI. This CDR3 spans 15 amino acids. CDR3 DNA: TGTGCCAGCAGTTACACAAAGGACGGGGGGGGTGAGCAGTTCTTC. Translated: CASSYTKDGGGEQFF.

Here the CDR3 reads CASSLGDRRRTEAFF. The CDR3, as DNA: TGTGCCAGCAGCTTAGGGGACAGGAGGAGGACTGAAGCTTTCTTT. The J gene is TRBJ1-1, the V gene TRBV7-8; TRBD1 aligns across 8 bases. This CDR3 region has 15 residues. V trimming: 1 base; J trimming: 5 bases; junction bases outside the gene matches: 6. CDR1 and CDR2 (germline): SGHVS, FQNEAQ.

V usage is TRBV19 and J usage is TRBJ2-7; D not certain. The CDR3 is 13 amino acids. Germline values: CDR1 LNHDA, CDR2 SQIVND (reference sequence). Trimming took 3 bases from V and 0 from J, leaving 6 bases between them. The CDR3 is CASSMEYSYEQYF. In DNA, the CDR3 is TGTGCCAGTAGTATGGAGTACTCCTACGAGCAGTACTTC.

This clone occurred a few times. The rearrangement joins TRBV2 to TRBJ1-5; D gene uncertain. Deletions cut 7 bases from V and 2 bases from J, with 12 bases between. There are 14 residues in the CDR3. From germline, CDR1 is SNHLY and CDR2 FYNNEI. The CDR3 sequence is CASKEASGNQPQHF. The CDR3 DNA sequence: TGTGCCAGCAAGGAGGCTAGTGGCAATCAGCCCCAGCATTTT.

The rearrangement links TRBV14 to TRBJ2-5; 12 nucleotides agree with TRBD2. Germline lookup yields CDR1 SGHDN and CDR2 FVKESK. The junction had 4 bases not matched to a gene; V was cut back by 4 bases and J by 1 base. The CDR3 is 16 residues long. The CDR3 DNA follows: TGTGCCAGCAGCCGAGGACTAGCGGGGCTCCAAGAGACCCAGTACTTC. Translated: CASSRGLAGLQETQYF.

The chain links TRBV27 to TRBJ2-6, with 11 positions matching TRBD2. Trimming removed 3 bases from V and 2 bases from J; junction bases left unmatched: 3. This CDR3 region has 17 residues. CDR1 is MNHEY, CDR2 SMNVEV, per germline (reference sequence). The CDR3 region has the DNA TGTGCCAGCAGTTTGGGACTAGCGGTTCCTGGGGCCAACGTCCTGACTTTC. This encodes CASSLGLAVPGANVLTF. Full variable domain (missing parts from reference TRBV27 and TRBJ2-6): EAQVTQNPRYLITVTGKKLTVTCSQNMNHEYMSWYRQDPGLGLRQIYYSMNVEVTDKGDVPEGYKVSRKEKRNFPLILESPSPNQTSLYFCASSLGLAVPGANVLTFGAGSRLTVL.

This chain connects TRBV29-1 to TRBJ2-7; TRBD2 is a possible D gene (5 bases). Germline assignment: CDR1 SQVTM and CDR2 ANQGSEA. CDR3 length: 13 amino acids. V dropped 4 bases and J dropped 0 bases, with 10 bases sitting between them. The CDR3 nucleotides read TGCAGCGTTGCCGGGGAGAGCTCCTACGAGCAGTACTTC. The encoded protein is CSVAGESSYEQYF.